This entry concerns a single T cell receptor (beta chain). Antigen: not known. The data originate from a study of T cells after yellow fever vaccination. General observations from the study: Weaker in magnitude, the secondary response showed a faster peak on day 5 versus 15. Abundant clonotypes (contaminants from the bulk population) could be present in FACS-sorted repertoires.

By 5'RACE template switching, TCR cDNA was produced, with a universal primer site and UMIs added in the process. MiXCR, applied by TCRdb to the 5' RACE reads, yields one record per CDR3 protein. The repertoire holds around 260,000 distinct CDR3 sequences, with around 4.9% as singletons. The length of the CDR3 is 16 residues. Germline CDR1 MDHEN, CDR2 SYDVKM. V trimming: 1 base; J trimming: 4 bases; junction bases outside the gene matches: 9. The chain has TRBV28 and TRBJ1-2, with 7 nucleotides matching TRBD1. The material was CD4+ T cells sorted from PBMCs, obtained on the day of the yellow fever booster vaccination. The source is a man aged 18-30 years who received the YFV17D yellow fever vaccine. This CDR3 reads CASSLSATGRIYGYTF. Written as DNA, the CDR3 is TGTGCCAGCAGTTTATCAGCGACAGGGAGGATCTATGGCTACACCTTC.